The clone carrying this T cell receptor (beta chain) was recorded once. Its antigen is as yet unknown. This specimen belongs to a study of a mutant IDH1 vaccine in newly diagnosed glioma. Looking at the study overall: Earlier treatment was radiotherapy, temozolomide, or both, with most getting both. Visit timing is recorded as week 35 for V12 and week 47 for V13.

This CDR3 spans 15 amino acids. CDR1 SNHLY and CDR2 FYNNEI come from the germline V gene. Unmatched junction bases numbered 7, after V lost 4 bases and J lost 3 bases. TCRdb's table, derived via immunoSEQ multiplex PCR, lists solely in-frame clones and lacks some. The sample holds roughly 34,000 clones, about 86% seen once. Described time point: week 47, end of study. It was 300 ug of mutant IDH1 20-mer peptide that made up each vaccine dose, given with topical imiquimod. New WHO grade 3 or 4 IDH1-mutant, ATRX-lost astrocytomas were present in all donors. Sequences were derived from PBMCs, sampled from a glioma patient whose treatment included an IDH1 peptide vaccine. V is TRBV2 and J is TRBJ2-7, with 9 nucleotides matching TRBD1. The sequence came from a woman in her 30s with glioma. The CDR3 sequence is CASSARQGESYEQYF. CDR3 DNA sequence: TGTGCCAGCAGTGCCCGACAGGGGGAAAGCTACGAGCAGTACTTC.